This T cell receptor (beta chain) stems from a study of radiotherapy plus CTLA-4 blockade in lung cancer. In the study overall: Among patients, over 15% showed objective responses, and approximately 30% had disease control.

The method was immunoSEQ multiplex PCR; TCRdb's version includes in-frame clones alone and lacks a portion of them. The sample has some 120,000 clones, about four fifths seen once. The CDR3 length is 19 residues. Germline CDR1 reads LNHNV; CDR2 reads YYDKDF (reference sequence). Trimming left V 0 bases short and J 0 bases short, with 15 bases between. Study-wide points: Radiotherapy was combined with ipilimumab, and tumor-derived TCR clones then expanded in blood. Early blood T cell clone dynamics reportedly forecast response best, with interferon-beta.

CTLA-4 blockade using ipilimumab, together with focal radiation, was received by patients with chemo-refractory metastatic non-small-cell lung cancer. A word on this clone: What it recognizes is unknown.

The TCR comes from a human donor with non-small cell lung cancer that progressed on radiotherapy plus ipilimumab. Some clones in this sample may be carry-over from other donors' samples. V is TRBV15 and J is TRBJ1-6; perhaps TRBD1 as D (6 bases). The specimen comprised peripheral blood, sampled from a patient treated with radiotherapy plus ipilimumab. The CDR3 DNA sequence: TGTGCCACCAGCAGAGATGATACAGGGTATCGCTCCTATAATTCACCCCTCCACTTT. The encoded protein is CATSRDDTGYRSYNSPLHF.